This entry lists 20 T cell receptor beta chains sequenced from one sample in a study of PD-L1 blockade in urothelial cancer. The assay was immunoSEQ multiplex PCR, and TCRdb's table has in-frame clones only and misses some. The sample lists tens of thousands of clones; 81% were seen once. This material consisted of PBMCs, taken around atezolizumab (anti-PD-L1) treatment. The receptors originated from a man in his sixties or seventies with urothelial cancer.

This clone has a handful of counts. The chain combines TRBV5-4 with TRBJ2-7; D is unresolved. Germline V gives CDR1 SGHNT, CDR2 YYREEE (reference sequence). Trimming pared 1 base from V and 5 bases from J, leaving 4 bases between. This CDR3 comprises 11 residues. As DNA, the CDR3 is TGTGCCAGCAGCTTGACGGACGAGCAGTACTTC. Its translation: CASSLTDEQYF.

This sequence joins TRBV5-4 and TRBJ1-1; the D gene is possibly TRBD1 (6 bases). There are 16 residues in the CDR3. Germline CDR1 and CDR2: SGHNT and YYREEE (reference sequence). Trimming left V 5 bases short and J 2 bases short, with 19 bases between. CDR3 nucleotides: TGTGCCAGCAGGATTGGGACACCGATTGGCAACACTGAAGCTTTCTTT. This gives the protein CASRIGTPIGNTEAFF.

The rearrangement links TRBV30 to TRBJ1-1; D gene unclear. The CDR3 contains 18 residues. Trimming shortened V by 4 bases and J by 3 bases, and 27 bases separated the two germline ends. CDR1 and CDR2 (germline): GTSNPN, SVGIG (reference sequence). The DNA of the CDR3 is TGTGCCTGGATTCTGACGTTATGGGGAGATCGTCTGGACACTGAAGCTTTCTTT. Its translation is CAWILTLWGDRLDTEAFF.

The chain links TRBV11-2 to TRBJ2-5; possible D gene TRBD2, 6 bases. This CDR3 comprises 17 residues. V lost 4 bases and J 2 bases, leaving 20 bases between the germline ends. CDR1 and CDR2 from the germline V gene are SGHAT and FQNNGV. CDR3 DNA sequence: TGTGCCAGCAGCTCAGGGCAAGGAGGGATCCTTCAAGAGACCCAGTACTTC. This codes for CASSSGQGGILQETQYF.

The V call is TRBV11-3, the J call TRBJ2-2; weak D call: TRBD2 (5 bases). CDR1 and CDR2 from the germline V gene are SGHNT and YENEEA. The germline V and J ends were trimmed by 5 bases and 8 bases, with 9 bases remaining between them. The CDR3 is 12 amino acids. The CDR3 DNA follows: TGTGCCAGCAGCCTCCGGGAAGGGGAGCTGTTTTTT. Protein product: CASSLREGELFF.

This chain links TRBV27 with TRBJ2-3; tentative D call: TRBD1 (5 bases). The germline gives CDR1 MNHEY, CDR2 SMNVEV (reference sequence). The germline V and J ends were trimmed by 8 bases and 3 bases, with 12 bases remaining between them. The CDR3 totals 13 residues. CDR3: CASFTRVTDTQYF. The DNA for the CDR3 is TGTGCCAGCTTTACCAGGGTAACAGATACGCAGTATTTT.

The V and J genes are TRBV27 and TRBJ2-7, with 8 bases matching TRBD2. V lost 5 bases and J lost 3; bases outside the gene matches: 12. The V gene's germline CDR1 is MNHEY and CDR2 SMNVEV (reference sequence). The CDR3 runs to 16 residues. The CDR3 DNA reads TGTGCCAGCAGTAACTCCCGAGGGACTAGTAGCTACGAGCAGTACTTC. Amino acids: CASSNSRGTSSYEQYF.

The CDR3 DNA follows: TGTGCCAGCAGTGCTCTTTTCGAGGATGGCACAGATACGCAGTATTTT. It encodes CASSALFEDGTDTQYF. This rearrangement joins TRBV6-1 to TRBJ2-3; D not certain. The CDR3 is 16 residues long. The ends were cut back, 4 bases at V and 1 base at J, with 15 bases in the middle. Germline CDR1 reads MNHNS; CDR2 reads SASEGT.

The V gene is TRBV4-1, the J gene TRBJ2-1; 14 bases match TRBD2. This CDR3 comprises 16 residues. V gave up 1 base and J gave up 8 bases; unmatched junction bases: 4. Per the germline V gene, CDR1 is MGHRA and CDR2 is YSYEKL. The CDR3 sequence: CASSQGGLAGDYEQFF. CDR3 nucleotides: TGCGCCAGCAGCCAAGGGGGACTAGCGGGAGACTATGAGCAGTTCTTC.

This chain uses TRBV4-3 with TRBJ2-7; weak D call: TRBD1 (6 bases). V was pared by 6 bases and J by 3 bases, with 15 bases between. Per germline, CDR1 LGHNA and CDR2 YSLEER. CDR3 length: 14 amino acids. The CDR3 DNA is TGCGCCAGCAGTGGGGGCCGGAATGGCTACGAGCAGTACTTC. It yields the protein CASSGGRNGYEQYF.

This rearrangement joins TRBV2 to TRBJ2-1; no firm D call. This CDR3 is 12 amino acids long. Germline CDR1 SNHLY, CDR2 FYNNEI. V gave up 4 bases and J gave up 7 bases, with 8 bases separating them. The CDR3 nucleotides are TGTGCCAGCAGTGTCCTAGATAATGAGCAGTTCTTC. It specifies CASSVLDNEQFF.

This rearrangement joins TRBV28 to TRBJ2-7; D is possibly TRBD2 (6 bases). Trimming stripped 5 bases from V and 2 bases from J, with 19 bases between. CDR3 size: 16 residues. The V gene's germline CDR1 is MDHEN and CDR2 SYDVKM. The CDR3 spells CASSPGGAGRTYEQYF. The CDR3, as DNA: TGTGCCAGCAGTCCTGGAGGGGCAGGGAGGACCTACGAGCAGTACTTC.

This chain uses TRBV5-6 with TRBJ1-2; 7 nucleotides match TRBD1. This CDR3 spans 13 amino acids. J lost 5 bases, V lost 2 bases, and 3 bases had no gene match. CDR1 is SGHDT and CDR2 is YYEEEE in the germline V gene. CDR3 in DNA: TGTGCCAGCAGCTTCGGACAGGAGTATGGCTACACCTTC. Encoded protein: CASSFGQEYGYTF.

The table lists this clone with a few counts. The chain carries TRBV6-5 and TRBJ2-3; no definite D call. The V and J ends lost 2 bases and 1 base respectively, with 10 bases between them. This CDR3 region has 15 residues. From germline, CDR1 is MNHEY and CDR2 SVGAGI. Here the CDR3 reads CASSYGSYRTDTQYF. The CDR3 coding sequence is TGTGCCAGCAGTTACGGTAGTTACCGCACAGATACGCAGTATTTT.

This chain uses TRBV4-3 with TRBJ2-3, with TRBD1 matching 8 bases. The CDR3 contains 16 residues. Germline V gene sequence: CDR1 LGHNA, CDR2 YSLEER. Losses at the gene ends were 4 bases for V and 2 bases for J; bases not matched to a gene: 8. The CDR3 DNA reads TGCGCCAGCAGCCGAGGTCAGGGGGCCTTCACAGATACGCAGTATTTT. Residues: CASSRGQGAFTDTQYF.

For the CDR3, the DNA is TGTGCCAGCAGCCCTCCGGGTCAGGACAGGGGCATTCAGTACTTC. As protein: CASSPPGQDRGIQYF. The rearrangement joins TRBV7-2 to TRBJ2-4; 9 bases line up with TRBD1. Germline V gene sequence: CDR1 SGHTA, CDR2 FQGNSA. The ends lost 5 bases at V and 9 bases at J; junction bases unmatched: 11. The CDR3 is 15 amino acids.

The chain joins TRBV7-9 to TRBJ1-2, with TRBD1 matching over 11 bases. The J segment lost 6 bases and the V segment lost 5 bases, leaving 5 bases of the junction unmatched. Germline-derived CDR1 and CDR2 are SEHNR and FQNEAQ (reference sequence). This CDR3 is 14 amino acids long. This chain's CDR3 is CASSRDRGTDGYTF. The CDR3 DNA is TGTGCCAGCAGCCGGGACAGGGGGACGGATGGCTACACCTTC.

There are a few counts of this clone. This chain links TRBV27 with TRBJ2-6; 7 bases are shared with TRBD1. The CDR3 runs 17 residues. V lost 7 bases to trimming and J lost 1 base; unmatched junction nucleotides: 10. CDR1 MNHEY and CDR2 SMNVEV come from the germline V gene (reference sequence). As DNA, the CDR3 is TGTGCCAGCACCACGGATAGGGGGCTGTCTGGGGCCAACGTCCTGACTTTC. Its protein is CASTTDRGLSGANVLTF.

V and J are TRBV18 and TRBJ1-2; 8 bases are a match to TRBD1. CDR3 length: 18 residues. The trim removed 3 bases at V and 4 bases at J, leaving 16 bases unmatched. The germline V gene has CDR1 KGHSH and CDR2 LQKENI. DNA for the CDR3: TGTGCCAGCTCACCCTACCCGGGGGAGACAGGGGTATCCTATGGCTACACCTTC. This codes for CASSPYPGETGVSYGYTF.

The V gene is TRBV14, the J gene TRBJ1-3; D not resolved. The CDR3 sequence is 14 residues long. The germline gives CDR1 SGHDN, CDR2 FVKESK. Trimming pared 4 bases from V and 0 bases from J, leaving 7 bases between. Here the CDR3 reads CASSLGGSGNTIYF. The CDR3 DNA reads TGTGCCAGCAGCCTCGGAGGCTCTGGAAACACCATATATTTT.